This T cell receptor (beta chain) derives from a study of cytomegalovirus exposure and HLA in healthy donors. The study ran its PCR with 60 Vbeta and 13 Jbeta primers. TCRdb keeps only in-frame clones here, not all; method: immunoSEQ multiplex PCR. The table shows some 180,000 clones, with roughly 77% occurring only once. Sequencing was performed on PBMCs. The TCR originated in a woman aged 25 to 45 in good health and CMV-seronegative.

CDR3: CASRLTGTTEAFF. The DNA for the CDR3 is TGTGCCAGCAGACTGACAGGGACGACTGAAGCTTTCTTT. The chain joins TRBV25-1 to TRBJ1-1; 7 bases fit TRBD1. Germline loops: CDR1 MGHDK, CDR2 SYGVNS. The trim removed 6 bases at V and 5 bases at J, leaving 6 bases unmatched. The CDR3 totals 13 residues.